The 3 T cell receptor beta chains listed next were all sequenced from one sample in a study of blood T cell repertoires in COVID-19. Data came from immunoSEQ multiplex PCR; TCRdb stores just in-frame clones and leaves some out. The sample includes 380,000 or so clones, roughly four fifths of them seen just once. Sequencing was carried out using peripheral blood. These receptors came from a human donor with acute or convalescent COVID-19. The donor label of this sample is uncertain.

The rearrangement links TRBV9 to TRBJ2-1; D ambiguous. V was cut by 3 bases and J by 13 bases, with 14 bases left in between. The CDR3 sequence is 12 residues long. Germline CDR1 and CDR2: SGDLS and YYNGEE. The CDR3 region is CASSAGTTPQFF. CDR3 sequence (DNA): TGTGCCAGCAGCGCGGGTACCACCCCCCAGTTCTTC.

The chain uses TRBV7-2 and TRBJ1-3, with D hard to call. The V gene's germline CDR1 is SGHTA and CDR2 FQGNSA. CDR3 length: 13 amino acids. The V gene lost 5 bases and the J gene lost 3 bases, with 8 bases spanning the gap. The chain's CDR3 is CASSHDFGNTIYF. CDR3 DNA: TGTGCCAGCAGCCACGACTTTGGAAACACCATATATTTT.

About this clone: This sample includes further DNA sequences coding for the same CDR3. This chain uses TRBV6-2 or TRBV6-3 with TRBJ2-7; the match to TRBD1 covers 7 bases. Looked up from germline, CDR1 is MNHEY and CDR2 is SVGEGT. V was clipped by 6 bases and J by 4 bases; unmatched bases: 3. There are 12 residues in the CDR3. The CDR3 DNA sequence: TGTGCCAGCAGCCGACAGGGTTACGAGCAGTACTTC. Translated, it gives CASSRQGYEQYF.